This is a list of T cell receptor beta chains from one sample in a study of OX40 agonist ivuxolimab in advanced cancers. Assay: immunoSEQ multiplex PCR; the TCRdb copy retains only in-frame clones and omits some. Among more than 95,000 clones listed, around nine tenths were seen once. The sample consisted of CD4+ or CD8+ T cells sorted from blood, taken in a trial of the OX40 agonist ivuxolimab. Source of these receptors: an adult with an advanced solid tumor such as melanoma, head and neck, liver or kidney cancer. Each CDR3 is given with its conserved first and last residue. D genes are given only for firm matches. Not every row has a clone size; where given, it reads once, few, many or a size class.

J gene | V gene | D gene | clone size | CDR3 DNA | CDR3 protein
TRBJ2-2 | TRBV11-3 | - | - | TGTGCCAGCAGCCCCTCCCCGAACACCGGGGAGCTGTTTTTT | CASSPSPNTGELFF
TRBJ2-1 | TRBV6-5 | - | - | TGTGCCAGCAGGCCCGGGACAAAGTACAATGAGCAGTTCTTC | CASRPGTKYNEQFF
TRBJ2-3 | TRBV7-3 | TRBD2 | - | TGTGCCAGCAGCTTTCCCGGGAGGACAGATACGCAGTATTTT | CASSFPGRTDTQYF
TRBJ1-5 | TRBV19 | - | - | TGTGCCAGTAGTATAGGACAGATTAGCAATCAGCCCCAGCATTTT | CASSIGQISNQPQHF
TRBJ1-1 | TRBV7-3 | TRBD1 | - | TGTGCCAGCAGCGATTCAGGGGGCAACACTGAAGCTTTCTTT | CASSDSGGNTEAFF
TRBJ1-2 | TRBV4-3 | - | once | TGCGCCAGCAGCCACGTAAACTATGGCTACACCTTC | CASSHVNYGYTF
TRBJ1-5 | TRBV2 | - | - | TGTGCCAGCAGTGAAACAGGGTTGGGGCGCAATCAGCCCCAGCATTTT | CASSETGLGRNQPQHF
TRBJ2-2 | TRBV28 | - | - | TGTGCCAGCACCTTAACCCGGGCAGGGAGAACCGGGGAGCTGTTTTTT | CASTLTRAGRTGELFF
TRBJ2-3 | TRBV5-1 | TRBD2 | - | TGCGCCAGCAGCTTCGGGGTAGCGGGAGGCAGCACAGATACGCAGTATTTT | CASSFGVAGGSTDTQYF
TRBJ2-7 | TRBV5-1 | - | - | TGCGCCAGCAGCTTGGAGCGGAGCGCCGAGCAGTACTTC | CASSLERSAEQYF
TRBJ2-7 | TRBV19 | - | - | TGTGCCAGTAGTCCCGACACATACGAGCAGTACTTC | CASSPDTYEQYF
TRBJ2-1 | TRBV29-1 | - | - | TGCAGCGTTACTACAGGGTACGGCAACAATGAGCAGTTCTTC | CSVTTGYGNNEQFF
TRBJ1-2 | TRBV25-1 | - | - | TGTGCCAGCAGTGGGGCGCGAGCTAACTATGGCTACACCTTC | CASSGARANYGYTF
TRBJ2-1 | TRBV2 | - | - | TGTGCCAGCAGCCGGACAGCGGCCAATGAGCAGTTCTTC | CASSRTAANEQFF
TRBJ2-3 | TRBV11-2 | - | - | TGTGCCAGCAGTCTCCGGGGATCCGGGGGAGATACGCAGTATTTT | CASSLRGSGGDTQYF
TRBJ2-7 | TRBV6-5 | TRBD2 | - | TGTGCCAGCAGTTCCCACATGCGGGAGGTCGAGCAGTACTTC | CASSSHMREVEQYF
TRBJ2-3 | TRBV29-1 | - | - | TGCAGCGCTACAGGGAACGGAAAAACAGATACGCAGTATTTT | CSATGNGKTDTQYF
TRBJ2-2 | TRBV6-6 | TRBD2 | - | TGTGCCAGCGGGAGGGCGGGGCTCACCGGGGAGCTGTTTTTT | CASGRAGLTGELFF
TRBJ1-2 | TRBV7-9 | - | - | TGTGCCAGCAGCTTATCTCAGGGGAACTATGGCTACACCTTC | CASSLSQGNYGYTF
TRBJ1-1 | TRBV7-2 | - | - | TGTGCCAGCAGCCCAAGGGTGGTAACTGAAGCTTTCTTT | CASSPRVVTEAFF
TRBJ1-2 | TRBV21-1 | - | once | TGTGCCAGCAGTAGAAACAGGGGTGCTAACTATGGCTACACCTTC | CASSRNRGANYGYTF
TRBJ2-1 | TRBV9 | - | - | TGTGCCAGCAGCCCTAGACAGGGAGGCAATGAGCAGTTCTTC | CASSPRQGGNEQFF
TRBJ2-7 | TRBV11-1 | TRBD1 | - | TGTGCCAGCAGCTCCTCCCGACAGGGAAGTATCTACGAGCAGTACTTC | CASSSSRQGSIYEQYF
TRBJ1-2 | TRBV20-1 | TRBD1 | once | TGCAGTGTCACAGGGGTAGGAGGCTACACCTTC | CSVTGVGGYTF
TRBJ2-7 | TRBV6-1 | TRBD2 | once | TGTGCCAGCAGTGAGAAACCTAGCGGGGTTTACGAGCAGTACTTC | CASSEKPSGVYEQYF